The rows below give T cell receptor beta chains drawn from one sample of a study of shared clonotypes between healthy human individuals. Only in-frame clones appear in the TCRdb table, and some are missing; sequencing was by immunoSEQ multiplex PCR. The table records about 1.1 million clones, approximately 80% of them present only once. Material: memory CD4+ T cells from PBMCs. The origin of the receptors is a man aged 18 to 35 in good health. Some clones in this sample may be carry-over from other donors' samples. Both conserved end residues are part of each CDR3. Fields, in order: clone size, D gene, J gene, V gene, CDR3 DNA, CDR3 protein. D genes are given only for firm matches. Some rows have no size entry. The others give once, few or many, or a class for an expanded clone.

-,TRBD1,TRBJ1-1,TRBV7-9,TGTGCCAGCAGCCGGACAGGGATGACTGAAGCTTTCTTT,CASSRTGMTEAFF
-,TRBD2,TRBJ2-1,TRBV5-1,TGCGCCAGCAGCTTGGAGTGGCTAGCGGGAGTGAATGAGCAGTTCTTC,CASSLEWLAGVNEQFF
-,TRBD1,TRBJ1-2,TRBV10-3,TGTGCCATCAGTCCCGGGACAGGGAACTATGGCTACACCTTC,CAISPGTGNYGYTF
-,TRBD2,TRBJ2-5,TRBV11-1,TGTGCCAGCAGCTTAGACCGGACTAGCGGGATAGTAGAGACCCAGTACTTC,CASSLDRTSGIVETQYF
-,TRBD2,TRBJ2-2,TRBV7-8,TGTGCCAGCAGCTTAGTCCCAGGACTAGCGGCGAACACCGGGGAGCTGTTTTTT,CASSLVPGLAANTGELFF
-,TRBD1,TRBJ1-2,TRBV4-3,TGCGCCAGCAGCCAAGATACAGGGGTCTATGGCTACACCTTC,CASSQDTGVYGYTF
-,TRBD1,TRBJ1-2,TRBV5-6,TGTGCCAGCAGCTTGTTTGTGGGACAGGGCTATGGCTACACCTTC,CASSLFVGQGYGYTF
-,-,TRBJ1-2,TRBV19,TGTGCCAGTAGTATTGGTTCTCTCCTTTATGGCTACACCTTC,CASSIGSLLYGYTF
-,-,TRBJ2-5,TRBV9,TGTGCCAGCAGCTCTGAGTCGGACCGAGAGACCCAGTACTTC,CASSSESDRETQYF
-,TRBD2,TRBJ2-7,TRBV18,TGTGCCAGCTCACCAGGACTAGCCAACTACGAGCAGTACTTC,CASSPGLANYEQYF
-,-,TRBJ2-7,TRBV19,TGTGCCCCCTCGGTGATTTCCTACGAGCAGTACTTC,CAPSVISYEQYF
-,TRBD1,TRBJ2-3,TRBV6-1,TGTGCCAGCAGTTCCCGACAGGGGCAGGGTGATACGCAGTATTTT,CASSSRQGQGDTQYF
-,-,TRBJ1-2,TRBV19,TGTGCCAGTAGTATTCCGGGTCCTCTAGCGGGGTATGGCTACACCTTC,CASSIPGPLAGYGYTF
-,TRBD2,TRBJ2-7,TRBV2,TGTGCCAGCAGGGCGGGGGAGGATATTTCCTACGAGCAGTACTTC,CASRAGEDISYEQYF
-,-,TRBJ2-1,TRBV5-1,TGCGCCAGCAGCTCCTTCCGGGACACCCTCTACAATGAGCAGTTCTTC,CASSSFRDTLYNEQFF
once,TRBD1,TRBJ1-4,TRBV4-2,TGTGCCAGCAGCCAGGAAGGGACAGGGGTGGCTGAAAAACTGTTTTTT,CASSQEGTGVAEKLFF
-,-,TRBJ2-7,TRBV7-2,TGTGCCAGCAGCTCCGCAGGGCCCGAGCAGTACTTC,CASSSAGPEQYF
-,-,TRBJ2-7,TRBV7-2,TGTGCCAGCAGCTTATTGGCAGTTCCCTACTACGAGCAGTACTTC,CASSLLAVPYYEQYF
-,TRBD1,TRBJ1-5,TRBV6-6,TGTGCCAGCAGCCTAACAGGGGAGAGGCCCCAGCATTTT,CASSLTGERPQHF
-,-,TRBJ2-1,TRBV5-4,TGTGCCAGCAGCTCCTCCTCAGGGTGGGGTGAGCAGTTCTTC,CASSSSSGWGEQFF
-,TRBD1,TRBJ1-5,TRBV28,TGTGCCAGCAGTCCCACAGGGGCCGCCGGGCCCCAGCATTTT,CASSPTGAAGPQHF
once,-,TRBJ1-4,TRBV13,TGTGCCAGCGCGGGGGGCTGGGCTAATGAAAAACTGTTTTTT,CASAGGWANEKLFF
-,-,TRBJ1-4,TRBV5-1,TGCGCCAGCAGCTTCAGGGGAGGGATTGGTGAAAAACTGTTTTTT,CASSFRGGIGEKLFF